These 6 T cell receptor beta chains came from one sample sequenced in a study of regulatory T cells in long-lasting Graves disease. Library construction for TCR beta used iRepertoire HTBI primers and Arm-PCR of CDR3 regions. TCRdb reprocessed the multiplex PCR reads via MiXCR and lists one record per CDR3 protein. The data hold roughly 700,000 distinct CDR3 sequences, with about 30% observed a single time. Time point in this sample: persistent/refractory GD, antithyroid drugs over 5 years with positive TRAb. From PBMCs, RNA was extracted and then used to make the TCR library. Sequenced here: peripheral blood mononuclear cells (PBMCs), sampled when the disease was refractory, from a patient treated with antithyroid drugs. Receptor source: a female donor with Graves disease.

This clonotype appeared many times. The rearrangement links TRBV3-1 to TRBJ1-2, with no clear D. Germline V gene sequence: CDR1 LGHDT, CDR2 YNNKEL (reference sequence). The CDR3 consists of 14 residues. Trimming removed 4 bases from V and 7 bases from J, with 16 bases in between. CDR3 sequence reads: CASSPGTEAGGYTF. The CDR3 coding sequence is TGTGCCAGCAGCCCTGGTACGGAGGCAGGTGGCTACACCTTC.

A single count supports this clonotype. J is TRBJ2-5 and V is TRBV6-1; 9 nucleotides line up with TRBD2. Trimming removed 6 bases from V and 5 bases from J; junction bases left unmatched: 10. Germline V gives CDR1 MNHNS, CDR2 SASEGT. The CDR3 runs 15 residues. CDR3 coding DNA: TGTGCCAGCAGCTCGGGTCAGGCGGGAGGGGAGACCCAGTACTTC. Its protein is CASSSGQAGGETQYF.

The chain combines TRBV9 with TRBJ1-2; no reliable D call. CDR3 length: 14 residues. CDR1 is SGDLS and CDR2 is YYNGEE in the germline V gene. Trimming took off 0 bases at V and 4 bases at J, with 10 bases between the two ends. The CDR3 DNA reads TGTGCCAGCAGCGTAGAGTCGGGAACCTATGGCTACACCTTC. It codes for CASSVESGTYGYTF.

The chain joins TRBV3-1 to TRBJ2-7; unclear D gene. The CDR3 has 14 residues. CDR1 and CDR2 from the germline V gene are LGHDT and YNNKEL (reference sequence). Deletions cut 0 bases from V and 1 base from J, with 7 bases between. In DNA form, the CDR3 reads TGTGCCAGCAGCCAAGAGGCCGGTTCCTACGAGCAGTACTTC. This sequence encodes CASSQEAGSYEQYF.

On this clonotype: This may be a read error, as it is one base from a much larger clone. The chain joins TRBV7-3 to TRBJ2-5; TRBD2 matches at 13 bases. Germline V gene data show CDR1 as SGHTA and CDR2 as FQGTGA. The CDR3 extends over 16 amino acids. Trimming took 7 bases from V and 5 from J; bases not matched to a gene: 10. In DNA form, the CDR3 reads TGTGCCAGCAACCCAACTAGCGGGAGGGTTTCGGAGACCCAGTACTTC. Its translation: CASNPTSGRVSETQYF. The variable domain in full, with the rest retrieved from reference TRBV7-3 and TRBJ2-5, is GAGVSQTPSNKVTEKGKYVELRCDPISGHTALYWYRQSLGQGPEFLIYFQGTGAADDSGLPNDRFFAVRPEGSVSTLKIQRTERGDSAVYLCASNPTSGRVSETQYFGPGTRLLVL.

V usage is TRBV7-6 and J usage is TRBJ2-1, with 10 bases aligning to TRBD2. This CDR3 is built from 15 residues. Germline V gene data show CDR1 as SGHVS and CDR2 as FNYEAQ. Trimming cost V 6 bases and J 10 bases; bases outside gene matches: 12. In DNA, the CDR3 is TGTGCCAGCAGTAAAGCGGGAGGGTATGAGGGCGAGCAGTTCTTC. It translates to CASSKAGGYEGEQFF. The variable domain in full, completed from reference TRBV7-6 and TRBJ2-1, reads GAGVSQSPRYKVTKRGQDVALRCDPISGHVSLYWYRQALGQGPEFLTYFNYEAQQDKSGLPNDRFSAERPEGSISTLTIQRTEQRDSAMYRCASSKAGGYEGEQFFGPGTRLTVL.